Listed here are 30 T cell receptor beta chains from one sample, sequenced in a study of blood T cell repertoires in COVID-19. Clones were sequenced by immunoSEQ multiplex PCR, and TCRdb holds only the in-frame ones, with some missing. The sample lists around 300,000 clones, 70% to 90% occurring once. Input material: PBMCs or T cells enriched from blood (not recorded which). Receptor source: a woman in her sixties in a cohort exposed to, infected with or recovered from COVID-19 (not recorded which).

CDR3 in amino acids: CASSLSRGLGYGYTF. The CDR3 bases are TGTGCCAGCAGTTTATCTAGGGGGCTTGGCTATGGCTACACCTTC. The chain joins TRBV27 to TRBJ1-2; 7 nucleotides line up with TRBD1. This CDR3 has 15 residues. J was trimmed by 4 bases and V by 0 bases; bases with no gene match: 5. CDR1 is MNHEY and CDR2 is SMNVEV in the germline V gene (reference sequence).

V is TRBV6-4 and J is TRBJ2-3; maybe TRBD2 (5 bases). The CDR3 is 15 amino acids. The ends were cut back, 3 bases at V and 6 bases at J, with 16 bases in the middle. The V gene's germline CDR1 is MRHNA and CDR2 SNTAGT. The CDR3: CASSEAAARRDTQYF. The CDR3 DNA is TGTGCCAGCAGTGAAGCTGCCGCGAGGAGGGATACGCAGTATTTT.

This chain links TRBV10-2 with TRBJ2-7; the D is unclear. Germline V CDR1 and CDR2: WSHSY, SAAADI. V lost 3 bases, J lost 3 bases, and 6 bases lay in between. The CDR3 loop spans 12 amino acids. CDR3 DNA sequence: TGCGCCAGCAGTGACAGTTTCTACGAGCAGTACTTC. Protein sequence: CASSDSFYEQYF.

CDR3 nucleotide sequence: TGTGCCAGCAGCTTAGAGACAGGGGCCCTAACCGGGGAGCTGTTTTTT. It yields the protein CASSLETGALTGELFF. V and J are TRBV13 and TRBJ2-2, with 8 bases fitting TRBD1. The CDR3 runs to 16 residues. The germline gives CDR1 PRHDT, CDR2 FYEKMQ (reference sequence). J gave up 5 bases and V 1 base, and 6 bases lay outside the gene matches. Complete variable domain (other parts from reference TRBV13 and TRBJ2-2): AAGVIQSPRHLIKEKRETATLKCYPIPRHDTVYWYQQGPGQDPQFLISFYEKMQSDKGSIPDRFSAQQFSDYHSELNMSSLELGDSALYFCASSLETGALTGELFFGEGSRLTVL.

CDR3 nucleotide sequence: TGTGCCACCTGGGGGGGGGCGCTCACCGGGGAGCTGTTTTTT. Amino acid sequence: CATWGGALTGELFF. The V call is TRBV27, the J call TRBJ2-2; a possible D gene is TRBD2 (7 bases). This CDR3 region has 14 residues. Germline V gene sequence: CDR1 MNHEY, CDR2 SMNVEV (reference sequence). V was clipped by 10 bases and J by 4 bases, with 16 bases between them.

The rearrangement uses TRBV11-3 and TRBJ2-1; 8 bases line up with TRBD2. J lost 3 bases, V lost 5 bases, and 3 bases had no gene match. The CDR3 covers 14 residues. Germline V lookup: CDR1 SGHNT, CDR2 YENEEA. The CDR3 loop is CASSLSGSYNEQFF. The CDR3 coding sequence is TGTGCCAGCAGCCTAAGCGGGAGCTACAATGAGCAGTTCTTC.

This chain connects TRBV27 to TRBJ2-6, with D possibly matching TRBD2 (5 bases). Trimming stripped 6 bases from V and 4 bases from J, with 16 bases between. From germline, CDR1 is MNHEY and CDR2 SMNVEV (reference sequence). The length of the CDR3 is 16 residues. The CDR3 DNA reads TGTGCCAGCAGGGAACGCGGGCTCACAGGGGCCAACGTCCTGACTTTC. Its translation is CASRERGLTGANVLTF.

This clone showed up many times. CDR3 nucleotides: TGTGCCAGCAGCTTAGGGCATGGTACAGCGGGAGGACAGTTCTTC. Protein product: CASSLGHGTAGGQFF. This chain links TRBV7-9 with TRBJ2-1, with 9 bases lining up with TRBD2. The CDR3 consists of 15 residues. Unmatched junction bases numbered 11, after V lost 1 base and J lost 13 bases. From germline, CDR1 is SEHNR and CDR2 FQNEAQ (reference sequence).

The rearrangement uses TRBV9 and TRBJ1-6; no definite D call. Germline V gives CDR1 SGDLS, CDR2 YYNGEE. The CDR3 consists of 14 residues. Between the trimmed V and J ends, which lost 3 bases and 11 bases, there was a span of 15 bases. The CDR3 DNA follows: TGTGCCAGCAGCGCGGACGGCACGCGGGCACCCCTCCACTTT. Residues: CASSADGTRAPLHF. The variable domain in full, completed from reference TRBV9 and TRBJ1-6, reads DSGVTQTPKHLITATGQRVTLRCSPRSGDLSVYWYQQSLDQGLQFLIQYYNGEERAKGNILERFSAQQFPDLHSELNLSSLELGDSALYFCASSADGTRAPLHFGNGTRLTVT.

This chain links TRBV3-1 (or the pseudogene TRBV3-2) with TRBJ1-2; no clear D gene. The CDR3 length is 13 residues. Trimming stripped 1 base from V and 7 bases from J, with 10 bases between. The germline gives CDR1 LGHDT, CDR2 YNNKEL (reference sequence). The CDR3 loop reads CASSQASGAGYTF. The CDR3, as DNA: TGTGCCAGCAGCCAAGCTTCGGGTGCTGGCTACACCTTC.

This chain uses TRBV7-8 with TRBJ2-1, with 10 bases that match TRBD2. Per the germline V gene, CDR1 is SGHVS and CDR2 is FQNEAQ. Trimming took 1 base from V and 10 from J; bases not matched to a gene: 10. CDR3 length: 16 amino acids. CDR3 residues: CASSLGVLAGMREQFF. Written as DNA, the CDR3 is TGTGCCAGCAGCTTAGGGGTACTAGCGGGGATGCGGGAGCAGTTCTTC.

The chain links TRBV11-3 to TRBJ2-1, with TRBD2 matching over 7 bases. Trimming at V came to 4 bases and at J to 8 bases, leaving 8 bases not matched to a gene. Germline CDR1 and CDR2: SGHNT and YENEEA. This CDR3 contains 14 residues. This chain's CDR3 is CASSSRTSRDEQFF. CDR3 in DNA: TGTGCCAGCAGCTCCAGGACTAGTAGGGATGAGCAGTTCTTC.

This clone was found a few times. The V and J genes are TRBV3-1 (or the pseudogene TRBV3-2) and TRBJ1-2, with a tentative D call TRBD1 (5 bases). This CDR3 comprises 18 residues. Germline-derived CDR1 and CDR2 are LGHDT and YNNKEL (reference sequence). V lost 1 base and J lost 1, with 19 bases in between. The CDR3 here is CASSQARSGTVFNYGYTF. As DNA, the CDR3 is TGTGCCAGCAGCCAAGCCCGGAGCGGGACCGTATTTAACTATGGCTACACCTTC.

This chain links TRBV9 with TRBJ2-7; 7 bases agree with TRBD1. CDR1 and CDR2 from the germline V gene are SGDLS and YYNGEE. CDR3 size: 13 residues. The ends lost 5 bases at V and 0 bases at J; junction bases unmatched: 2. CDR3 loop: CASSRQGSYEQYF. The CDR3 DNA sequence: TGTGCCAGCAGTCGACAGGGCTCCTACGAGCAGTACTTC.

V and J are TRBV19 and TRBJ1-4; possibly TRBD1 for D (5 bases). The CDR3 has 18 amino acids. The germline CDR1 and CDR2 sequences are LNHDA and SQIVND (reference sequence). V dropped 8 bases and J dropped 5 bases, with 27 bases sitting between them. CDR3 sequence: CASQYPGGVNGENEKLFF. In DNA form, the CDR3 reads TGTGCCAGTCAATACCCAGGAGGGGTTAACGGGGAAAATGAAAAACTGTTTTTT.

The chain employs TRBV6-2 or TRBV6-3 and TRBJ2-3, with 9 bases identical to TRBD1. The V gene end was trimmed by 5 bases and the J gene end by 4 bases; junction bases not matched to a gene: 10. The CDR3 loop spans 16 amino acids. Looked up from germline, CDR1 is MNHEY and CDR2 is SVGEGT. The CDR3 DNA sequence: TGTGCCAGCAGTGACATCCGGGGACAGGGCTCAGATACGCAGTATTTT. This translates into CASSDIRGQGSDTQYF.

The chain combines TRBV20-1 with TRBJ2-1; 7 nucleotides line up with TRBD2. Trimming at V came to 3 bases and at J to 7 bases, leaving 3 bases not matched to a gene. CDR1 and CDR2 from the germline V gene are DFQATT and SNEGSKA (reference sequence). CDR3 length: 12 residues. CDR3 in amino acids: CSASLAANEQFF. The CDR3 DNA reads TGCAGTGCTAGTCTAGCGGCAAATGAGCAGTTCTTC.

The CDR3 sequence: CASSPPGTSAYNEQFF. As DNA, the CDR3 is TGCGCCAGCAGCCCTCCCGGGACTAGCGCCTACAATGAGCAGTTCTTC. V usage is TRBV4-1 and J usage is TRBJ2-1; 10 bases align to TRBD2. The CDR3 extends over 16 amino acids. With V trimmed by 4 bases and J by 2 bases, 5 bases remained unmatched. CDR1 and CDR2 from the germline V gene are MGHRA and YSYEKL.

The J gene is TRBJ2-5, the V gene TRBV6-5, with 7 nucleotides matching TRBD1. This CDR3 has 13 amino acids. After removal of 8 bases from V and 5 bases from J, the junction contained 8 bases not matched to a gene. Germline CDR1 is MNHEY and CDR2 is SVGAGI. The CDR3 DNA is TGTGCCAGCTCGTACAGGGGAGATGAGACCCAGTACTTC. Amino acids: CASSYRGDETQYF.

Turning to this clone: Germline is not matched at one junction end, which may reflect a read error. The rearrangement joins TRBV3-1 (or the pseudogene TRBV3-2) to TRBJ1-3; tentatively, D is TRBD1 (5 bases). The CDR3 extends over 13 amino acids. Germline CDR1 reads LGHDT; CDR2 reads YNNKEL (reference sequence). The CDR3 loop reads CASSYLGGGEEHF. The CDR3, as DNA: TGTGCCAGCAGCTATCTGGGCGGAGGGGAGGAACATTTT.

The J gene is TRBJ2-7, the V gene TRBV28; maybe TRBD2 (7 bases). CDR3 length: 14 residues. The germline V and J ends were trimmed by 5 bases and 5 bases, with 16 bases remaining between them. Germline V gives CDR1 MDHEN, CDR2 SYDVKM. CDR3 sequence: CASSLAGALNEQYF. Here the CDR3 DNA reads TGTGCCAGCAGTCTTGCGGGGGCGCTCAACGAGCAGTACTTC.

This rearrangement joins TRBV28 to TRBJ1-2; 8 positions agree with TRBD1. V was clipped by 5 bases and J by 5 bases; unmatched bases: 10. Germline V lookup: CDR1 MDHEN, CDR2 SYDVKM. The CDR3 length is 15 residues. The CDR3 loop is CASSGQGAPRYGYTF. The CDR3 DNA sequence: TGTGCCAGCAGTGGCCAGGGGGCGCCCCGGTATGGCTACACCTTC.

The rearrangement links TRBV28 to TRBJ2-1; 10 bases match TRBD2. CDR1 is MDHEN and CDR2 is SYDVKM in the germline V gene. There are 14 residues in the CDR3. With V trimmed by 6 bases and J by 2 bases, 1 base remained unmatched. CDR3 amino acids: CASRLAGPYNEQFF. The CDR3 DNA reads TGTGCCAGCAGACTAGCGGGACCCTACAATGAGCAGTTCTTC.

The V call is TRBV7-3, the J call TRBJ2-2; TRBD1 might be the D (6 bases). Trimming left V 2 bases short and J 2 bases short, with 9 bases between. CDR3 length: 15 amino acids. Germline V lookup: CDR1 SGHTA, CDR2 FQGTGA. The CDR3 DNA sequence: TGTGCCAGCAGCTTATACAGGGTCAACACCGGGGAGCTGTTTTTT. Translating gives CASSLYRVNTGELFF.

The CDR3 DNA follows: TGTGCCAGCAGCCCCCCCTCCGGGGTGAATTCACCCCTCCACTTT. Residues: CASSPPSGVNSPLHF. The chain carries TRBV2 and TRBJ1-6; D is uncertain. The CDR3 has 15 amino acids. CDR1 is SNHLY, CDR2 FYNNEI, per germline. V lost 6 bases and J 7 bases, leaving 16 bases between the germline ends.

The chain couples TRBV28 to TRBJ2-7; D is possibly TRBD1 (5 bases). This CDR3 is 13 amino acids long. Per the germline V gene, CDR1 is MDHEN and CDR2 is SYDVKM. With 3 bases removed from V and 0 bases from J, the gap between germline ends came to 6 bases. In DNA form, the CDR3 reads TGTGCCAGCAGTTTCAGGGACTCCTACGAGCAGTACTTC. Amino acids: CASSFRDSYEQYF. Variable domain in full (rest from reference TRBV28 and TRBJ2-7): DVKVTQSSRYLVKRTGEKVFLECVQDMDHENMFWYRQDPGLGLRLIYFSYDVKMKEKGDIPEGYSVSREKKERFSLILESASTNQTSMYLCASSFRDSYEQYFGPGTRLTVT.

V usage is TRBV7-9 and J usage is TRBJ2-5, with D unresolved. The CDR3 consists of 14 residues. V lost 0 bases and J 0 bases, leaving 5 bases between the germline ends. CDR1 SEHNR and CDR2 FQNEAQ come from the germline V gene (reference sequence). The CDR3 spells CASSLARDQETQYF. As DNA, the CDR3 is TGTGCCAGCAGCTTAGCCCGGGACCAAGAGACCCAGTACTTC. The variable domain in full, completed from reference TRBV7-9 and TRBJ2-5, reads DTGVSQNPRHKITKRGQNVTFRCDPISEHNRLYWYRQTLGQGPEFLTYFQNEAQLEKSRLLSDRFSAERPKGSFSTLEIQRTEQGDSAMYLCASSLARDQETQYFGPGTRLLVL.

This sequence joins TRBV7-9 and TRBJ1-5; TRBD1 matches at 7 bases. This CDR3 is 15 amino acids long. Germline loops: CDR1 SEHNR, CDR2 FQNEAQ (reference sequence). Trimming removed 3 bases from V and 2 bases from J; junction bases left unmatched: 4. The CDR3 DNA follows: TGTGCCAGCAGCTTGGGAGACAGGGGCAATCAGCCCCAGCATTTT. As protein: CASSLGDRGNQPQHF.

This chain uses TRBV28 with TRBJ1-2, with no clear D. Germline values: CDR1 MDHEN, CDR2 SYDVKM. The germline V and J ends were trimmed by 8 bases and 2 bases, with 9 bases remaining between them. This CDR3 spans 12 amino acids. The CDR3 loop is CASRIQNYGYTF. As DNA, the CDR3 is TGTGCCAGCCGAATCCAGAACTATGGCTACACCTTC.

The rearrangement uses TRBV12-3 or TRBV12-4 and TRBJ1-1; 9 nucleotides agree with TRBD1. V shed 6 bases and J 11 bases; nucleotides not matched to a gene: 7. This CDR3 is built from 12 residues. Here the CDR3 DNA reads TGTGCCAGCAGGTTACAGGGGGCAGCGGCTTTCTTT. It is translated as CASRLQGAAAFF.